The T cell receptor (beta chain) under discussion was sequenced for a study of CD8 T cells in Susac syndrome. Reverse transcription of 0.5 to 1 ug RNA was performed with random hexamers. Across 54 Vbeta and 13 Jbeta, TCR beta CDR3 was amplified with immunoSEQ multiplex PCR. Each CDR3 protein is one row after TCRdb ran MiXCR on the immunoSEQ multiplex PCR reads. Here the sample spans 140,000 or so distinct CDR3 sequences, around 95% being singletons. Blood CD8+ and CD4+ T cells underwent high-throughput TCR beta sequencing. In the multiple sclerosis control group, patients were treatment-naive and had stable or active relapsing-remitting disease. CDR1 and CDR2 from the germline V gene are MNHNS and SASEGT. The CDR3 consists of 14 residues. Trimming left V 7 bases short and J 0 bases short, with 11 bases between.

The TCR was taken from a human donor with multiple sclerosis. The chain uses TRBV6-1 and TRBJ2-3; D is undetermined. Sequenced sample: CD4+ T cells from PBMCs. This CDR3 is CASTPGYSTDTQYF. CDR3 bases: TGTGCCAGCACGCCCGGCTACAGCACAGATACGCAGTATTTT.